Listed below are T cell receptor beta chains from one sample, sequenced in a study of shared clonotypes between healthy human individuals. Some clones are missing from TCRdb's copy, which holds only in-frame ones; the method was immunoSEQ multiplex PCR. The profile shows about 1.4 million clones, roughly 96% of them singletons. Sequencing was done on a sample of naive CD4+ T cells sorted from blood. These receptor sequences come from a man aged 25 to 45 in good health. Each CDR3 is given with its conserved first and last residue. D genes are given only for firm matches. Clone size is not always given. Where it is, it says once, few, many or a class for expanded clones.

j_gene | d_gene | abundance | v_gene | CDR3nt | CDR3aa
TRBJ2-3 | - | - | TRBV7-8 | TGTGCCAGCAGCTTAGGGACTTTGGGGGATACAGATACGCAGTATTTT | CASSLGTLGDTDTQYF
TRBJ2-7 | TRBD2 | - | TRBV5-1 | TGCGCCAGCAGCTCGGGACTAGCGGGAGGATGGTCCTACGAGCAGTACTTC | CASSSGLAGGWSYEQYF
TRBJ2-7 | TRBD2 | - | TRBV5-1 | TGCGCCAGCAGCAAAACTAGCGGCTCCTACGAGCAGTACTTC | CASSKTSGSYEQYF
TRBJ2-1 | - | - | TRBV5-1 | TGCGCCAGCAGCTCGGGACCCGGGGTTTACAATGAGCAGTTCTTC | CASSSGPGVYNEQFF
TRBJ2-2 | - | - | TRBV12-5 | TGTGCTAGTGGTTTTTCAGCGGGTTCCCTTGAGGCCGGGGAGCTGTTTTTT | CASGFSAGSLEAGELFF
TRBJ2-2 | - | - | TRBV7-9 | TGTGCCAGCAGCTTAGCGGGTAACACCGGGGAGCTGTTTTTT | CASSLAGNTGELFF
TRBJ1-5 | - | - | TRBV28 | TGTGCCAGCAGTTTATGGGACACAAGAGACAATCAGCCCCAGCATTTT | CASSLWDTRDNQPQHF
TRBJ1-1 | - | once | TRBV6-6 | TGTGCCAGCAAAAAAAACACTGAAGCTTTCTTT | CASKKNTEAFF
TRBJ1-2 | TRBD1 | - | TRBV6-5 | TGTGCCAGCCGTACAGGGGTCGGCTATGGCTACACCTTC | CASRTGVGYGYTF
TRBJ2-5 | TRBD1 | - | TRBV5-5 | TGTGCCAGCAGCTTGGAGGGATTGCGGGACAGGGACTTC | CASSLEGLRDRDF
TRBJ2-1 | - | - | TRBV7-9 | TGTGCCAGCAGCTTCCTAGACAATGAGCAGTTCTTC | CASSFLDNEQFF
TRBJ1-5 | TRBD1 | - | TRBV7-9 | TGTGCCAGCAGCCCGGGACAGTTCAATCAGCCCCAGCATTTT | CASSPGQFNQPQHF
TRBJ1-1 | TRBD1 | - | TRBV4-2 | TGTGCCAGCAGCCAAGAGCCGGGACAGGGGAGCAGTGAAGCTTTCTTT | CASSQEPGQGSSEAFF
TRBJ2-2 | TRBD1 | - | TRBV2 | TGTGCCAGTAAACAGGGGGCAGGATACACCGGGGAGCTGTTTTTT | CASKQGAGYTGELFF
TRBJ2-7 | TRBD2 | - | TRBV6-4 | TGTGCCAGCAGTCCGAGCGGGAGGGCGAACGAGCAGTACTTC | CASSPSGRANEQYF
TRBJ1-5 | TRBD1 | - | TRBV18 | TGTGCCAGCTCACCAGGAGGGACAGGGGGTAATCAGCCCCAGCATTTT | CASSPGGTGGNQPQHF
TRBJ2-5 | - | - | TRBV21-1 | TGTGCCAGTGGGGTCGACCAAGAGACCCAGTACTTC | CASGVDQETQYF
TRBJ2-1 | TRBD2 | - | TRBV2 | TGTGCCAGCTCACGGGGGACTAGGAAGGACAATGAGCAGTTCTTC | CASSRGTRKDNEQFF
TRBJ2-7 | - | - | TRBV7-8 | TGTGCCAGCAGCCCCCCCGGACACACCACCTACGAGCAGTACTTC | CASSPPGHTTYEQYF
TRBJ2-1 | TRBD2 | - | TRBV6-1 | TGTGCCAGCAGTGAAATCGGACTAGCGGTTTACAATGAGCAGTTCTTC | CASSEIGLAVYNEQFF
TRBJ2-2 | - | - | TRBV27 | TGTGCCAGCAGTTTATTGGGGCCCGGGGAGCTGTTTTTT | CASSLLGPGELFF
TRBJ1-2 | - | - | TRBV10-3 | TGTGCCATCAGTGAAGCCCGAACCACTAACTATGGCTACACCTTC | CAISEARTTNYGYTF
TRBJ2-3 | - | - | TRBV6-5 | TGTGCCAGCAGTCGGACAGCTAGCACAGATACGCAGTATTTT | CASSRTASTDTQYF
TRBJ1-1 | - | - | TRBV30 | TGTGCCTGGTCCGCACCTATCGCATCAAATTTT | CAWSAPIASNF
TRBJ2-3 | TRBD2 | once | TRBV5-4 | TGTGCCAGCAGCTTGATCGGGAGGGCCCCAGATACGCAGTATTTT | CASSLIGRAPDTQYF
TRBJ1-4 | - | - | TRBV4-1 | TGCGCCAGCAGCCAAGGTCCAGTTAGATCTGAAAAACTGTTTTTT | CASSQGPVRSEKLFF
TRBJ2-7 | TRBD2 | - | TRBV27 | TGTGCCAGCAGCCCGGAGCGGGAGTGGTCCTACGAGCAGTACTTC | CASSPEREWSYEQYF
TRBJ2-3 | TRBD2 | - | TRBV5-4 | TGTGCCAGCAGCCTTCCGGGACTAGCCACAGATACGCAGTATTTT | CASSLPGLATDTQYF
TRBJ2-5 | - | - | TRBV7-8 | TGTGCCAGCAGCTTAGCGGGGGGCTCGGGACGCGGGGATCAAGAGACCCAGTACTTC | CASSLAGGSGRGDQETQYF
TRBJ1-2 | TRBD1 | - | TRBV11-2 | TGTGCCAGCAGCTTCCGACAGGGCCAAAGCGGCTACACCTTC | CASSFRQGQSGYTF
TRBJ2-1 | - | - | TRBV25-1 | TGTGCCAGCAGTGAACGCCGCAATGAGCAGTTCTTC | CASSERRNEQFF
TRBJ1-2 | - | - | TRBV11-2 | TGTGCCAGCAGCTTAAGGGGCGGGACGATCTTCTCTGGCTACACCTTC | CASSLRGGTIFSGYTF
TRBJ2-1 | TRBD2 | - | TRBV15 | TGTGCCACCAGCAGGGGATGGACTAGCGGGAGGGCTGAGCAGTTCTTC | CATSRGWTSGRAEQFF
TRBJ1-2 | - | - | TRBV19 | TGTGCCTCACGCCGCGGAGGACAGATCTATGGCTACACCTTC | CASRRGGQIYGYTF
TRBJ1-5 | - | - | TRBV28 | TGTGCCAGCAGTTTAGGCCCTTATAGCAATCAGCCCCAGCATTTT | CASSLGPYSNQPQHF
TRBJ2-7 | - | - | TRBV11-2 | TGTGCCAGCAGCCCTTTCTACGAGCAGTACTTC | CASSPFYEQYF
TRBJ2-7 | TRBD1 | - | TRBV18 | TGTGCCAGCTCAGCCGGGACAGGAGCCTCCTACGAGCAGTACTTC | CASSAGTGASYEQYF
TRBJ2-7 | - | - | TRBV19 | TGTGCCAGTAGTATCAACAGGCTCTCCTACGAGCAGTACTTC | CASSINRLSYEQYF
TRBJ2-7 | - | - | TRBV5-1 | TGCGCCAGCAGTCCCACAGGAGCCTACGAGCAGTACTTC | CASSPTGAYEQYF
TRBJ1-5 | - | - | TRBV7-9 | TGTGCCAGCAGCCCGACATGGACGACAGATCAGCCCCAGCATTTT | CASSPTWTTDQPQHF
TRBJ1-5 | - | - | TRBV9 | TGTGCCAGCAGCGTTTCCCCGGGTGATCAGCCCCAGCATTTT | CASSVSPGDQPQHF
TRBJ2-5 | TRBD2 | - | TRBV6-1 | TGTGCCAGCAGTGGGTCAGGGGGATCCTTCGGGACTAGCGTGGAGACCCAGTACTTC | CASSGSGGSFGTSVETQYF
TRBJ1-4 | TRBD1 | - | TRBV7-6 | TGTGCCAGCAGCGCCGGGACAGGGGGTTTCTTTAATGAAAAACTGTTTTTT | CASSAGTGGFFNEKLFF
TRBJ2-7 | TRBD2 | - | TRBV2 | TGTGCCACCACCAAGGATAGCGGGAGGATAGCCTACGAGCAGTACTTC | CATTKDSGRIAYEQYF
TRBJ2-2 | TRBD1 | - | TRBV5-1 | TGCGCCAGCAGCTTGGGACAGGGTTTGACCGGGGAGCTGTTTTTT | CASSLGQGLTGELFF
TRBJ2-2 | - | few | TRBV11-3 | TGTGCCACCCGACAGACTGAGGCTGGGGAGCTGTTTTTT | CATRQTEAGELFF
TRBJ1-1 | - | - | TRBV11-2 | TGTGCCAGCAGCCCCCTGGACGGGGGAACTGAAGCTTTCTTT | CASSPLDGGTEAFF
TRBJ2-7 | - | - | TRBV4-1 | TGCGCCAGCAGCCAAGATACCCGCTACGAGCAGTACTTC | CASSQDTRYEQYF
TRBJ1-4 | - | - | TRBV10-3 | TGTGCCATCAGTGTTGCCGAAAGGGGTGAAAAACTGTTTTTT | CAISVAERGEKLFF
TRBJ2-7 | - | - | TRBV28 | TGTGCCAGCGTGGGGGACTTAAGCTCCTACGAGCAGTACTTC | CASVGDLSSYEQYF